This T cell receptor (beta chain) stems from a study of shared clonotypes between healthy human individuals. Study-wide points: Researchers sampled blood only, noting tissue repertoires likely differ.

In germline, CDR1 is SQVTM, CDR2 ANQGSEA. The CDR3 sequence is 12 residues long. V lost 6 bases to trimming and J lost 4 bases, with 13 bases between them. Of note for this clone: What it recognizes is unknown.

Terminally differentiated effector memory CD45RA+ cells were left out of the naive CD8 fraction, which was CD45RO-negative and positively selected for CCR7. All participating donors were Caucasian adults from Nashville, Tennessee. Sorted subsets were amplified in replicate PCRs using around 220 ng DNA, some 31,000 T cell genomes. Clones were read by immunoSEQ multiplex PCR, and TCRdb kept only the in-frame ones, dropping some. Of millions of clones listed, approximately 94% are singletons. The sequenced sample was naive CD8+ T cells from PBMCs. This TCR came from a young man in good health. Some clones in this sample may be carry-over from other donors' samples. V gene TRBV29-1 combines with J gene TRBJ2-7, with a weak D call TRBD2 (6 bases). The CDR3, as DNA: TGCAGCGTGAGGGAGGTCCTTTACGAGCAGTACTTC. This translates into CSVREVLYEQYF.